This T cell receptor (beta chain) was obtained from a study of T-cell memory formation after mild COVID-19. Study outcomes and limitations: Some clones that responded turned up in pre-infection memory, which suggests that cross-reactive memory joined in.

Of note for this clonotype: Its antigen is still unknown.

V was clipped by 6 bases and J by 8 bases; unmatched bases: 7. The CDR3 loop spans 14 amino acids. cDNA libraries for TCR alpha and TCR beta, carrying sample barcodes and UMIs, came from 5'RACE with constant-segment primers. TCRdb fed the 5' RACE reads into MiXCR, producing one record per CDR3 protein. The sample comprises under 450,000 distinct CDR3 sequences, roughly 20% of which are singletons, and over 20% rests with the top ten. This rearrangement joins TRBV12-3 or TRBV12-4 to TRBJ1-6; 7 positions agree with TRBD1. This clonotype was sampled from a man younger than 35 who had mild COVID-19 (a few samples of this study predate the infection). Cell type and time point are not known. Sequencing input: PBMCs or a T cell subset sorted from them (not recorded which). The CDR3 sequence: CASSRTGVDSPLHF. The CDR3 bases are TGTGCCAGCAGCCGCACAGGGGTTGATTCACCCCTCCACTTT.